This TCR beta chain was captured by sequencing in a study of shared clonotypes between healthy human individuals. A word on this clone: What it recognizes is unknown.

Into CD45RA+ naive and CD45RA-negative memory subsets, the CD4+ cells were split. This CDR3 has 15 amino acids. Per the germline V gene, CDR1 is LNHDA and CDR2 is SQIVND (reference sequence). V gave up 0 bases and J gave up 2 bases, with 11 bases separating them. The genomic DNA of each subset was split evenly across several immunoSEQ plates. Profiled with immunoSEQ multiplex PCR; TCRdb holds only in-frame clones, not every one. This sample has under 550,000 clones, with 90% to 96% found just once. Study outcomes and limitations: Generation of non-shared clonotypes was less probable than generation of clonotypes shared by all four donors. Blood was the sole source, and tissue repertoires probably differ.

The clonotype comes from a woman between 25 and 40 years old in good health. The sample taken for sequencing was naive CD4+ T cells sorted from blood. This sample's subset: CD45RA+ positively selected. The gene calls are TRBV19 and TRBJ2-7, with D possibly TRBD2 on 6 matching bases. The DNA for the CDR3 is TGTGCCAGTAGTATAGAGGGTAGCGGAGCCTACGAGCAGTACTTC. Residues: CASSIEGSGAYEQYF.